The rows below give T cell receptor beta chains drawn from one sample of a study of shared clonotypes between healthy human individuals. Clones were read by immunoSEQ multiplex PCR, and TCRdb kept only the in-frame ones, dropping some. The data show around 1,900,000 clones, 80% to 95% seen once. The sequencing input was naive CD8+ T cells from PBMCs. Receptors were obtained from a man aged 18-30 years in good health. Some clones in this sample may be carry-over from other donors' samples. CDR3s include the opening cysteine and the closing phenylalanine or tryptophan. Each record gives: V gene, J gene, D gene, CDR3 protein, CDR3 DNA. A D gene is named only where the DNA matches it firmly.

V gene: TRBV19; J gene: TRBJ1-5; D gene: TRBD1; CDR3 protein: CASSKPGQGFPYSNQPQHF; CDR3 DNA: TGTGCCAGTAGTAAACCGGGACAGGGGTTCCCCTATAGCAATCAGCCCCAGCATTTT
V gene: TRBV11-2; J gene: TRBJ2-7; D gene: .; CDR3 protein: CASSWGGTYEQYF; CDR3 DNA: TGTGCCAGCAGTTGGGGGGGCACCTACGAGCAGTACTTC
V gene: TRBV7-9; J gene: TRBJ2-5; D gene: .; CDR3 protein: CASSPIGQPDGETQYF; CDR3 DNA: TGTGCCAGCAGCCCGATCGGACAACCCGATGGGGAGACCCAGTACTTC
V gene: TRBV28; J gene: TRBJ1-2; D gene: .; CDR3 protein: CASSLVVEGRRGYTF; CDR3 DNA: TGTGCCAGCAGTTTGGTAGTAGAGGGCCGGCGAGGCTACACCTTC
V gene: TRBV28; J gene: TRBJ1-1; D gene: .; CDR3 protein: CASSFRDLNTEAFF; CDR3 DNA: TGTGCCAGCAGTTTCAGGGATTTGAACACTGAAGCTTTCTTT
V gene: TRBV28; J gene: TRBJ2-2; D gene: TRBD2; CDR3 protein: CASSLSSVLAGGPVTGELFF; CDR3 DNA: TGTGCCAGCAGTTTATCGAGCGTTTTGGCGGGAGGGCCTGTCACCGGGGAGCTGTTTTTT
V gene: TRBV15; J gene: TRBJ2-7; D gene: TRBD1; CDR3 protein: CATRRQGAFHEQYF; CDR3 DNA: TGTGCCACTAGGAGACAGGGGGCCTTTCACGAGCAGTACTTC
V gene: TRBV2; J gene: TRBJ1-5; D gene: .; CDR3 protein: CASRPRDVISQPQHF; CDR3 DNA: TGTGCCAGCAGACCGCGGGACGTTATATCCCAGCCCCAGCATTTT
V gene: TRBV5-1; J gene: TRBJ2-5; D gene: .; CDR3 protein: CASSLTEQETQYF; CDR3 DNA: TGCGCCAGCAGCTTGACAGAACAAGAGACCCAGTACTTC
V gene: TRBV7-8; J gene: TRBJ2-7; D gene: .; CDR3 protein: CASSFTGLDSYEQYF; CDR3 DNA: TGTGCCAGCAGCTTTACGGGACTCGACTCCTACGAGCAGTACTTC